A selection of T cell receptor beta chains follows, all from one sample in a study of early T cells in non-severe SARS-CoV-2 infection. One entry per CDR3 protein, called by TCRdb with MiXCR from the 5' RACE reads. Found here are 76,000 or so distinct CDR3 sequences, roughly 10% of them singletons; the top ten hold 4.7%. Sequencing used whole blood. These receptors originate from an adult who was a healthcare worker with PCR-confirmed SARS-CoV-2 infection or an uninfected control (not recorded which). Both conserved end residues are part of each CDR3. Fields, in order: D gene, J gene, V gene, CDR3 protein. A D gene is named only where the DNA matches it firmly.

d_gene: TRBD1; j_gene: TRBJ1-1; v_gene: TRBV7-9; CDR3aa: CASSSDRDMNTEAFF
d_gene: .; j_gene: TRBJ1-3; v_gene: TRBV5-1; CDR3aa: CASSSEGRGSGNTIYF
d_gene: .; j_gene: TRBJ2-7; v_gene: TRBV20-1; CDR3aa: CSAELPGQLSYEQYF
d_gene: .; j_gene: TRBJ2-1; v_gene: TRBV4-1; CDR3aa: CASSQDRNLYNEQFF
d_gene: TRBD2; j_gene: TRBJ2-5; v_gene: TRBV7-2; CDR3aa: CASSLALLADYQETQYF
d_gene: .; j_gene: TRBJ2-3; v_gene: TRBV29-1; CDR3aa: CSVDGEAGTSTDTQYF
d_gene: TRBD2; j_gene: TRBJ2-3; v_gene: TRBV20-1; CDR3aa: CSARDSGAGDTQYF
d_gene: .; j_gene: TRBJ1-2; v_gene: TRBV14; CDR3aa: CASSQDRGGLTGYTF
d_gene: .; j_gene: TRBJ2-5; v_gene: TRBV14; CDR3aa: CASSPTGGSRPQETQYF
d_gene: .; j_gene: TRBJ2-2; v_gene: TRBV4-1; CDR3aa: CASSHKTANTGELFF
d_gene: .; j_gene: TRBJ2-7; v_gene: TRBV28; CDR3aa: CATTEGGEASYEQYF
d_gene: .; j_gene: TRBJ2-6; v_gene: TRBV5-1; CDR3aa: CASSLVPGANVLTF
d_gene: TRBD1; j_gene: TRBJ2-3; v_gene: TRBV11-2; CDR3aa: CASSIGQGKDTQYF
d_gene: .; j_gene: TRBJ1-4; v_gene: TRBV21-1; CDR3aa: CATADRGDEKLFF
d_gene: .; j_gene: TRBJ1-5; v_gene: TRBV7-9; CDR3aa: CASSPTGNQPQHF
d_gene: .; j_gene: TRBJ2-2; v_gene: TRBV4-1; CDR3aa: CASSQVGWENTGELFF
d_gene: .; j_gene: TRBJ2-2; v_gene: TRBV10-3; CDR3aa: CAISGRGTANTGELFF
d_gene: .; j_gene: TRBJ2-5; v_gene: TRBV4-1; CDR3aa: CASSQAFWDTQETQYF
d_gene: .; j_gene: TRBJ1-4; v_gene: TRBV2; CDR3aa: CASSEASTGALGEKLFF
d_gene: TRBD1; j_gene: TRBJ2-2; v_gene: TRBV2; CDR3aa: CASSLGTGGTGELFF
d_gene: .; j_gene: TRBJ1-2; v_gene: TRBV20-1; CDR3aa: CSARKNSNYGYTF
d_gene: .; j_gene: TRBJ1-5; v_gene: TRBV10-3; CDR3aa: CAISEFTISSLGNQPQHF
d_gene: .; j_gene: TRBJ2-5; v_gene: TRBV10-3; CDR3aa: CAISGGASGDQETQYF
d_gene: .; j_gene: TRBJ1-2; v_gene: TRBV6-5; CDR3aa: CASKNGDTKYYGYTF
d_gene: .; j_gene: TRBJ1-3; v_gene: TRBV7-8; CDR3aa: CASSLGQALPGNTIYF
d_gene: .; j_gene: TRBJ1-1; v_gene: TRBV5-1; CDR3aa: CASSSWRVNTEAFF
d_gene: .; j_gene: TRBJ1-5; v_gene: TRBV12-3/TRBV12-4; CDR3aa: CASSLAPQPQHF
d_gene: TRBD1; j_gene: TRBJ2-7; v_gene: TRBV6-5; CDR3aa: CASSYSFNAGTGYEQYF
d_gene: .; j_gene: TRBJ1-2; v_gene: TRBV19; CDR3aa: CASSIFLPRTGYGYTF
d_gene: TRBD1; j_gene: TRBJ1-6; v_gene: TRBV5-1; CDR3aa: CASSFTGEPYNSPLHF